This TCR beta chain was recovered during a study of response to subunit inactivated influenza vaccine. General observations from the study: Authors suggested few new T cells are recruited by each seasonal influenza vaccination.

Germline CDR1 is LGHNA and CDR2 is YNFKEQ. The length of the CDR3 is 15 residues. V was trimmed by 4 bases and J by 3 bases, leaving 15 bases between them. A few counts support this clonotype. Its specificity is unknown. TCRdb processed the RT-PCR reads anew with MiXCR; each CDR3 protein has one entry. Of some 800,000 distinct CDR3 sequences in the sample, around 21% were seen once. The sequences come from PBMCs from blood, collected less than 6 days after vaccination. The source is a man aged 45 to 65 who received an inactivated influenza vaccine. V usage is TRBV4-2 and J usage is TRBJ1-1; TRBD1 might be the D (5 bases). Written as DNA, the CDR3 is TGTGCCAGCAGCCCCTACGGGGGGTCCTACACTGAAGCTTTCTTT. This translates into CASSPYGGSYTEAFF.